This entry lists 32 T cell receptor beta chains sequenced from one sample in a study of OX40 agonist ivuxolimab in advanced cancers. Using immunoSEQ multiplex PCR, the repertoire was profiled, and TCRdb retains in-frame clones only, with some absent. The sample has about 82,000 clones, around 90% seen once; the top ten hold roughly 0.65%. Sequencing used CD4+ or CD8+ T cells sorted from blood, obtained in a trial of the OX40 agonist ivuxolimab. The receptor source for this set is an adult with an advanced solid tumor such as melanoma, head and neck, liver or kidney cancer.

This chain links TRBV6-5 with TRBJ2-4; TRBD1 agrees at 8 bases. V was clipped by 9 bases and J by 9 bases; unmatched bases: 7. From germline, CDR1 is MNHEY and CDR2 SVGAGI. The length of the CDR3 is 12 residues. The CDR3 region has the DNA TGTGCCAGTGGACAGGGAAAGGTCATTCAGTACTTC. It codes for CASGQGKVIQYF.

The chain employs TRBV6-5 and TRBJ1-1; D is unclear. Germline V gives CDR1 MNHEY, CDR2 SVGAGI. The V gene lost 0 bases and the J gene lost 4 bases, with 6 bases spanning the gap. The length of the CDR3 is 13 residues. CDR3 region: CASSYSTRTEAFF. DNA for the CDR3: TGTGCCAGCAGTTACTCGACACGCACTGAAGCTTTCTTT.

The genes are TRBV5-1 and TRBJ2-2, with TRBD1 identical over 10 bases. With 2 bases clipped from V and 5 bases from J, the junction kept 3 bases outside the gene matches. Germline V CDR1 and CDR2: SGHRS, YFSETQ. This CDR3 spans 15 amino acids. CDR3 DNA sequence: TGCGCCAGCAGCTTCGGACAGGGGGAGACCGGGGAGCTGTTTTTT. Translating it yields CASSFGQGETGELFF.

The V gene is TRBV19, the J gene TRBJ1-5, with 7 nucleotides matching TRBD1. V shed 5 bases, J shed 2 bases, and the junction held 3 bases outside the gene matches. CDR1 and CDR2 from the germline V gene are LNHDA and SQIVND (reference sequence). This CDR3 is 14 amino acids long. The CDR3 here is CASSETGGNQPQHF. CDR3 in DNA: TGTGCCAGTAGTGAAACAGGGGGCAATCAGCCCCAGCATTTT.

The genes are TRBV27 and TRBJ2-1, with 10 bases aligning to TRBD2. Germline V CDR1 and CDR2: MNHEY, SMNVEV (reference sequence). CDR3 length: 17 amino acids. With V trimmed by 4 bases and J by 10 bases, 16 bases remained unmatched. The CDR3: CASSSLAGVWGRMEQFF. Written as DNA, the CDR3 is TGTGCCAGCAGTTCTCTAGCGGGAGTTTGGGGGAGGATGGAGCAGTTCTTC.

J is TRBJ1-1 and V is TRBV6-6; D is possibly TRBD1 (5 bases). The CDR3 is made up of 16 amino acids. Germline assignment: CDR1 MNHNY and CDR2 SVGAGI (reference sequence). V lost 5 bases and J 1 base, leaving 17 bases between the germline ends. The CDR3 region has the DNA TGTGCCAGCAGTCCACCCCTGGGACCCAGGAACACTGAAGCTTTCTTT. Residues: CASSPPLGPRNTEAFF.

The V gene is TRBV14, the J gene TRBJ2-5; D is possibly TRBD1 (5 bases). CDR1 is SGHDN, CDR2 FVKESK, per germline. The V end lost 1 base, the J end lost 5 bases, and 14 bases lay between the germline ends. The CDR3 has 15 residues. The CDR3, as DNA: TGTGCCAGCAGCCAAGCAGGGTCAGCGTCGGAGACCCAGTACTTC. Protein sequence: CASSQAGSASETQYF.

V usage is TRBV18 and J usage is TRBJ2-1, with 9 nucleotides matching TRBD1. CDR3 length: 15 residues. Germline V gene data show CDR1 as KGHSH and CDR2 as LQKENI. V lost 3 bases and J lost 2; bases outside the gene matches: 2. Written as DNA, the CDR3 is TGTGCCAGCTCACCTACAGGGGGCGCCTACAATGAGCAGTTCTTC. The encoded protein is CASSPTGGAYNEQFF.

J is TRBJ2-7 and V is TRBV30, with a possible D match to TRBD2 (5 bases). CDR1 and CDR2 from the germline V gene are GTSNPN and SVGIG (reference sequence). The length of the CDR3 is 15 residues. V lost 3 bases, J lost 6 bases, and 21 bases lay in between. The CDR3 nucleotides are TGTGCCTGGAGGACTGCCGGGGATCAGTCCGGCGAGCAGTACTTC. Residues: CAWRTAGDQSGEQYF.

The rearrangement joins TRBV7-9 to TRBJ1-1, with a possible D match to TRBD1 (5 bases). Trimming cost V 5 bases and J 1 base, with 14 bases left between them. The CDR3 length is 15 residues. Germline V lookup: CDR1 SEHNR, CDR2 FQNEAQ (reference sequence). CDR3 in amino acids: CASSRLTAANTEAFF. For the CDR3, the DNA is TGTGCCAGCAGCAGACTGACAGCAGCGAACACTGAAGCTTTCTTT.

V is TRBV2 and J is TRBJ2-7; no firm D call. The CDR3 has 17 amino acids. CDR1 and CDR2 (germline): SNHLY, FYNNEI. Trimming stripped 7 bases from V and 2 bases from J, with 24 bases between. CDR3 amino acids: CASTPLEAQLSPYEQYF. The CDR3 bases are TGTGCCAGCACCCCGTTGGAAGCTCAGTTATCTCCCTACGAGCAGTACTTC.

V is TRBV19 and J is TRBJ2-1; 7 nucleotides agree with TRBD2. The CDR3 covers 14 residues. V lost 5 bases and J lost 4; bases outside the gene matches: 5. Germline loops: CDR1 LNHDA, CDR2 SQIVND (reference sequence). CDR3 DNA: TGTGCCAGTAGTTTCGCTAGCGGTTACAATGAGCAGTTCTTC. It yields the protein CASSFASGYNEQFF.

The chain links TRBV30 to TRBJ1-1; weak D call: TRBD1 (6 bases). Trimming shortened V by 4 bases and J by 1 base, and 13 bases separated the two germline ends. CDR3 length equals 14 residues. Germline loops: CDR1 GTSNPN, CDR2 SVGIG (reference sequence). CDR3 region: CAWNQGLENTEAFF. CDR3 nucleotide sequence: TGTGCCTGGAATCAGGGGCTGGAGAACACTGAAGCTTTCTTT.

The rearrangement uses TRBV28 and TRBJ2-3, with 13 bases aligning to TRBD2. Germline V CDR1 and CDR2: MDHEN, SYDVKM. The CDR3 contains 16 residues. J gave up 3 bases and V 7 bases, and 7 bases lay outside the gene matches. This CDR3 is CASNPGLAGLTDTQYF. In DNA form, the CDR3 reads TGTGCCAGCAATCCGGGACTAGCGGGACTGACAGATACGCAGTATTTT. The whole variable domain, remainder taken from reference TRBV28 and TRBJ2-3, is DVKVTQSSRYLVKRTGEKVFLECVQDMDHENMFWYRQDPGLGLRLIYFSYDVKMKEKGDIPEGYSVSREKKERFSLILESASTNQTSMYLCASNPGLAGLTDTQYFGPGTRLTVL.

This clone has just a few counts. The chain recombines TRBV20-1 with TRBJ1-1, with unresolved D. Germline V CDR1 and CDR2: DFQATT, SNEGSKA (reference sequence). Trimming left V 3 bases short and J 1 base short, with 3 bases between. This CDR3 has 11 residues. Here the CDR3 DNA reads TGCAGTGCTAGTGCGAACACTGAAGCTTTCTTT. Translated: CSASANTEAFF.

This chain connects TRBV6-1 to TRBJ2-7; TRBD2 agrees at 11 bases. Germline V gene sequence: CDR1 MNHNS, CDR2 SASEGT. V was pared by 4 bases and J by 4 bases, with 12 bases of the junction left unmatched. This CDR3 is 17 amino acids long. DNA of the CDR3: TGTGCCAGCAGTGTCGCTACAACAGGGACTAGCGGATACGAGCAGTACTTC. This sequence encodes CASSVATTGTSGYEQYF.

The rearrangement uses TRBV5-1 and TRBJ2-5; TRBD2 agrees at 7 bases. The junction had 4 bases not matched to a gene; V was cut back by 1 base and J by 1 base. The CDR3 sequence is 15 residues long. The V gene's germline CDR1 is SGHRS and CDR2 YFSETQ. As DNA, the CDR3 is TGCGCCAGCAGCTTGAGTCCGGGGGGCCAAGAGACCCAGTACTTC. Its protein is CASSLSPGGQETQYF.

This clone was observed a single time. The J gene is TRBJ1-4, the V gene TRBV14, with 7 positions matching TRBD1. This CDR3 comprises 16 residues. The germline CDR1 and CDR2 sequences are SGHDN and FVKESK. V lost 4 bases, J lost 3 bases, and 8 bases stayed unmatched. The CDR3, as DNA: TGTGCCAGCAGCCCTCGGGACAGACTCTCTAATGAAAAACTGTTTTTT. It encodes CASSPRDRLSNEKLFF.

This clone was detected a few times. The CDR3 sequence: CASSSSNYEQYF. CDR3 DNA sequence: TGTGCCAGCAGTTCCTCCAACTACGAGCAGTACTTC. The V and J genes are TRBV7-2 and TRBJ2-7; D is ambiguous. CDR3 length: 12 residues. Per the germline V gene, CDR1 is SGHTA and CDR2 is FQGNSA. V was trimmed by 6 bases and J by 3 bases, leaving 9 bases between them.

The V and J genes are TRBV30 and TRBJ2-2, with 7 bases lining up with TRBD2. The V gene end was trimmed by 3 bases and the J gene end by 4 bases; junction bases not matched to a gene: 2. Per germline, CDR1 GTSNPN and CDR2 SVGIG (reference sequence). The CDR3 sequence is 13 residues long. The CDR3 DNA sequence: TGTGCCTGGAGAATAGCGGGCACCGGGGAGCTGTTTTTT. Residues: CAWRIAGTGELFF.

The rearrangement uses TRBV5-8 and TRBJ2-7, with a tentative D call TRBD1 (6 bases). The germline CDR1 and CDR2 sequences are SGHTS and YDEGEE. V was trimmed by 6 bases and J by 2 bases, leaving 18 bases between them. The CDR3 totals 15 residues. CDR3 residues: CASKIRDTFPYEQYF. Written as DNA, the CDR3 is TGTGCCAGCAAAATCAGGGACACCTTTCCCTACGAGCAGTACTTC.

The J gene is TRBJ1-1, the V gene TRBV4-1; 10 nucleotides align to TRBD1. Germline assignment: CDR1 MGHRA and CDR2 YSYEKL. The CDR3 loop spans 16 amino acids. V lost 3 bases and J lost 0; bases outside the gene matches: 4. Written as DNA, the CDR3 is TGCGCCAGCAGCCATCCGGGACAGGGGATGAACACTGAAGCTTTCTTT. It translates to CASSHPGQGMNTEAFF.

This chain joins TRBV18 and TRBJ2-5, with TRBD2 as a possible D gene (6 bases). V was pared by 3 bases and J by 5 bases, with 22 bases between. Germline V gives CDR1 KGHSH, CDR2 LQKENI. The CDR3 totals 17 residues. CDR3 residues: CASSPPKGGRRQETQYF. CDR3 coding DNA: TGTGCCAGCTCACCGCCGAAAGGAGGGAGGAGGCAGGAGACCCAGTACTTC.

The rearrangement links TRBV30 to TRBJ1-4, with D tentatively TRBD1 (5 bases). The ends were cut back, 5 bases at V and 2 bases at J, with 9 bases in the middle. CDR1 and CDR2 (germline): GTSNPN, SVGIG (reference sequence). This CDR3 contains 13 residues. CDR3 DNA: TGTGCCTGGCTTGGGGGGACTAATGAAAAACTGTTTTTT. This translates into CAWLGGTNEKLFF. Using reference TRBV30 and TRBJ1-4 for the parts outside the CDR3, the full variable domain is SQTIHQWPATLVQPVGSPLSLECTVEGTSNPNLYWYRQAAGRGLQLLFYSVGIGQISSEVPQNLSASRPQDRQFILSSKKLLLSDSGFYLCAWLGGTNEKLFFGSGTQLSVL.

The chain employs TRBV6-5 and TRBJ1-2, with D maybe TRBD1 (6 bases). The CDR3 totals 13 residues. Germline CDR1 is MNHEY and CDR2 is SVGAGI. Trimming removed 0 bases at V and 5 bases at J, with 7 bases between. The CDR3 region is CASSYSTGYGYTF. The CDR3 coding sequence is TGTGCCAGCAGTTACTCAACAGGGTATGGCTACACCTTC.

The J gene is TRBJ2-5, the V gene TRBV7-2; D is unclear. Germline V gene sequence: CDR1 SGHTA, CDR2 FQGNSA. Trimming cost V 0 bases and J 5 bases, with 7 bases left between them. The CDR3 is 13 residues long. The CDR3: CASSLAAPETQYF. In DNA, the CDR3 is TGTGCCAGCAGCTTAGCCGCCCCGGAGACCCAGTACTTC.

V is TRBV10-3 and J is TRBJ1-2, with D tentatively TRBD1 (5 bases). There are 14 residues in the CDR3. Germline values: CDR1 ENHRY, CDR2 SYGVKD. Between the trimmed V and J ends, which lost 9 bases and 4 bases, there was a span of 18 bases. Written as DNA, the CDR3 is TGTGCCATGGCGAGAGAGGGGAATAGCTATGGCTACACCTTC. This codes for CAMAREGNSYGYTF.

This rearrangement joins TRBV5-1 to TRBJ2-1; D is ambiguous. Germline assignment: CDR1 SGHRS and CDR2 YFSETQ. Trimming took off 0 bases at V and 8 bases at J, with 6 bases between the two ends. The CDR3 runs to 12 residues. This CDR3 is CASSLALDEQFF. CDR3 nucleotides: TGCGCCAGCAGCTTGGCCCTGGATGAGCAGTTCTTC. Supplemented by reference TRBV5-1 and TRBJ2-1, the full variable domain reads KAGVTQTPRYLIKTRGQQVTLSCSPISGHRSVSWYQQTPGQGLQFLFEYFSETQRNKGNFPGRFSGRQFSNSRSEMNVSTLELGDSALYLCASSLALDEQFFGPGTRLTVL.

The V call is TRBV9, the J call TRBJ2-5; 10 bases map to TRBD1. J gave up 5 bases and V 1 base, and 11 bases lay outside the gene matches. Per the germline V gene, CDR1 is SGDLS and CDR2 is YYNGEE. The CDR3 totals 17 residues. The CDR3 DNA sequence: TGTGCCAGCAGCGTATCTCTCGGGACAGGGGATCACGAGACCCAGTACTTC. This sequence encodes CASSVSLGTGDHETQYF.

The chain recombines TRBV15 with TRBJ1-2; possibly TRBD1 for D (5 bases). The CDR3 is 14 residues long. V was pared by 1 base and J by 3 bases, with 9 bases between. The V gene's germline CDR1 is LNHNV and CDR2 YYDKDF (reference sequence). As DNA, the CDR3 is TGTGCCACCAGCAGAGGGGGCGCGGACTATGGCTACACCTTC. Translating it yields CATSRGGADYGYTF.

In regard to this clone: One end of the junction fails to match germline, which may point to a read error. The chain recombines TRBV15 with TRBJ1-5; D uncertain. CDR1 LNHNV and CDR2 YYDKDF come from the germline V gene (reference sequence). This CDR3 spans 15 amino acids. This chain's CDR3 is CATSRGRQQNQSQHF. The DNA of the CDR3 is TGTGCCACCAGCAGGGGAAGGCAGCAAAATCAGTCCCAGCATTTT.

V is TRBV18 and J is TRBJ1-1, with D possibly TRBD1 on 6 matching bases. The CDR3 length is 14 residues. V dropped 0 bases and J dropped 6 bases, with 11 bases sitting between them. Germline lookup yields CDR1 KGHSH and CDR2 LQKENI. The CDR3 DNA is TGTGCCAGCTCACCACCCACAGGGCAGCCTGAAGCTTTCTTT. It translates to CASSPPTGQPEAFF.